This T cell receptor beta chain derives from a study of neoadjuvant anti-PD-1 for oral cavity cancer. Across the study: Nivolumab at 3 mg/kg was mostly given biweekly, three to four doses, pre-surgery.

This CDR3 spans 11 amino acids. Between the trimmed V and J ends, which lost 4 bases and 7 bases, there was a span of 5 bases. The germline CDR1 and CDR2 sequences are SGHRS and YFSETQ. Remarks on this clone: Its antigen is undetermined.

The time point was: after neoadjuvant nivolumab, at surgical resection. Some clones are missing from TCRdb's copy, which holds only in-frame ones; the method was immunoSEQ multiplex PCR. The data show more than 9,500 clones, approximately 64% seen once. Findings of the study overall: Post-nivolumab, blood T cell clonality was significantly elevated in non-responders.

The origin of this receptor is a person aged 40 to 85 with oral cavity squamous cell carcinoma. This chain uses TRBV5-1 with TRBJ2-2; no clear D gene. The sequencing used PBMCs, collected after nivolumab (anti-PD-1) treatment. The CDR3 protein is CASSAGGELFF. In DNA, the CDR3 is TGCGCCAGCAGCGCAGGCGGGGAGCTGTTTTTT. Combining the CDR3 with reference TRBV5-1 and TRBJ2-2 gives the whole variable domain KAGVTQTPRYLIKTRGQQVTLSCSPISGHRSVSWYQQTPGQGLQFLFEYFSETQRNKGNFPGRFSGRQFSNSRSEMNVSTLELGDSALYLCASSAGGELFFGEGSRLTVL.